The clone carrying this T cell receptor beta chain appeared a few times. These data come from a study of control samples from healthy donors and cancer patients. The method was immunoSEQ multiplex PCR; TCRdb's version includes in-frame clones alone and lacks a portion of them. Among approximately 20,000 clones, around 84% were seen once, and the ten largest hold less than 30%. With 5 bases removed from V and 8 bases from J, the gap between germline ends came to 15 bases. Germline loops: CDR1 SGHAT, CDR2 FQNNGV. The CDR3 length is 13 residues. V and J are TRBV11-2 and TRBJ1-2, with unresolved D. The specimen sequenced was PBMCs. The receptor's source is a woman in her seventies with lung cancer. In DNA, the CDR3 is TGTGCCAGCAGCCCGGACCCTGGACTCGGCTACACCTTC. This gives the protein CASSPDPGLGYTF.